The rows below give T cell receptor beta chains drawn from one sample of a study of prognosis after radiotherapy for stage I lung cancer. One entry per CDR3 protein, called by TCRdb with MiXCR from the multiplex PCR reads. This table has 12,000 or so distinct CDR3 sequences, over 35% appearing once. This material consisted of PBMCs, taken before or after stereotactic body radiation therapy (not recorded which). These receptors were obtained from a donor over 45 with non-small cell lung cancer. Both conserved end residues are part of each CDR3. A D gene is named only where the DNA matches it firmly. A row's size may be missing; if present it is once, few, many or a size class.

j_call clone_size d_call v_call cdr3_aa cdr3_nt
TRBJ2-7 - - TRBV7-8 CASSRGSSYEQYF TGTGCCAGCAGTCGGGGGAGTTCCTACGAGCAGTACTTC
TRBJ2-1 many - TRBV19 CASSTGTKAREQFF TGTGCCAGTAGTACCGGGACAAAAGCGAGAGAGCAGTTCTTC
TRBJ1-2 many - TRBV7-2 CASSSAGAQGYTF TGTGCCAGCAGCTCAGCAGGGGCGCAAGGCTACACCTTC
TRBJ1-2 many - TRBV20-1 CSARVLESGYGYTF TGCAGTGCTAGAGTTTTGGAGTCGGGTTATGGCTACACCTTC
TRBJ2-3 few - TRBV19 CASCRNEGGTQYF TGTGCCAGTTGTCGGAATGAGGGAGGTACGCAGTATTTT
TRBJ2-1 many TRBD1 TRBV4-1 CASSQGRWDRGKNEQFF TGCGCCAGCAGCCAAGGCCGTTGGGACAGGGGTAAGAATGAGCAGTTCTTC
TRBJ1-2 medium-sized TRBD1 TRBV6-2/TRBV6-3 CASRRQGASGYTF TGTGCCAGCAGGCGACAGGGGGCGAGCGGCTACACCTTC
TRBJ2-5 many - TRBV7-9 CASSRGMDQETQYF TGTGCCAGCAGCAGGGGGATGGATCAAGAGACCCAGTACTTC
TRBJ1-6 medium-sized - TRBV19 CASSRGRSPLHF TGTGCCAGTAGTAGGGGGCGGTCACCCCTCCACTTT
TRBJ1-3 once TRBD1 TRBV12-3/TRBV12-4 CASSKGTAWNTIYF TGTGCCAGCAGTAAAGGGACAGCATGGAACACCATATATTTT
TRBJ2-1 many - TRBV20-1 CSAKGGGAATYNEQFF TGCAGTGCTAAGGGCGGCGGGGCCGCCACCTACAATGAGCAGTTCTTC
TRBJ2-5 - - TRBV2 CASSELGPQETQYF TGTGCCAGCAGTGAATTGGGACCCCAAGAGACCCAGTACTTC
TRBJ2-1 medium-sized - TRBV11-2 CASSLDPVGNEQFF TGTGCCAGCAGCTTAGATCCGGTAGGGAATGAGCAGTTCTTC
TRBJ2-3 many - TRBV28 CASSPLPRDASTDTQYF TGTGCCAGCAGTCCTCTCCCACGGGACGCTAGCACAGATACGCAGTATTTT
TRBJ1-2 - - TRBV28 CASSTGFTDGYTF TGTGCCAGCAGTACAGGGTTTACGGATGGCTACACCTTC
TRBJ2-2 many TRBD2 TRBV19 CASNLGLVNTGELFF TGTGCCAGCAACCTGGGACTAGTGAACACCGGGGAGCTGTTTTTT
TRBJ1-4 - - TRBV2 CASSESGRIFEKLFF TGTGCCAGCAGTGAATCAGGGAGAATTTTCGAAAAACTGTTTTTT
TRBJ2-2 many - TRBV9 CASSVGHRNTGELFF TGTGCCAGCAGCGTAGGTCACAGAAACACCGGGGAGCTGTTTTTT
TRBJ2-4 many TRBD1 TRBV30 CAWSGGDRGHGNIQYF TGTGCCTGGAGTGGCGGTGACAGGGGTCATGGAAACATTCAGTACTTC
TRBJ1-6 - - TRBV14 CASSQDMNSPLHF TGTGCCAGCAGCCAAGATATGAATTCACCCCTCCACTTT
TRBJ1-6 many - TRBV7-3 CASRMGSYNSPLHF TGTGCCAGCAGGATGGGCTCCTATAATTCACCCCTCCACTTT
TRBJ2-2 - - TRBV13 CASSAGRTGELFF TGTGCCAGCAGCGCTGGCAGGACCGGGGAGCTGTTTTTT
TRBJ2-7 many - TRBV5-4 CASSFQGIYEQYF TGTGCCAGCAGCTTTCAGGGGATCTACGAGCAGTACTTC
TRBJ1-6 many TRBD1 TRBV12-3/TRBV12-4 CASSDRTGAANSPLHF TGTGCCAGCAGTGACAGAACAGGGGCGGCTAATTCACCCCTCCACTTT